Below, 26 T cell receptor beta chains from the same sample are listed, as sequenced in a study of molecular identifiers for immune sequencing clone quantification. A single record per CDR3 protein comes from TCRdb applying MiXCR to the PCR reads. Altogether more than 550,000 distinct CDR3 sequences are present, about 25% being singletons, with the ten largest covering about 0.84%. The specimen sequenced was naive CD8+ T cells from blood, with Jurkat cell RNA spiked in. As for subset: FACS-sorted CD8+CD4-CCR7+CD45RA+ naive T cells. Every receptor here comes from a human donor in good health. Some libraries in this study had Jurkat cell RNA spiked in.

The gene calls are TRBV7-9 and TRBJ1-6; possible D gene TRBD1, 5 bases. Trimming took off 5 bases at V and 0 bases at J, with 14 bases between the two ends. There are 17 residues in the CDR3. Germline assignment: CDR1 SEHNR and CDR2 FQNEAQ (reference sequence). CDR3 amino acids: CASSPSGGSSYNSPLHF. The CDR3 DNA reads as TGTGCCAGCAGCCCATCCGGGGGGAGCTCCTATAATTCACCCCTCCACTTT.

V is TRBV6-5 and J is TRBJ2-5; 14 nucleotides align to TRBD2. This CDR3 has 16 residues. Trimming took 5 bases from V and 4 from J; bases not matched to a gene: 6. Germline CDR1 is MNHEY and CDR2 is SVGAGI. CDR3 region: CASSPPGLAGVETQYF. The CDR3 DNA reads as TGTGCCAGCAGTCCGCCGGGACTAGCGGGGGTAGAGACCCAGTACTTC.

Notes on this clonotype: This may come from a read error, since a much larger clone is one base off. The V and J genes are TRBV5-3 and TRBJ1-1, with unresolved D. TRBV5-3 is labeled an ORF, and its function is uncertain. The length of the CDR3 is 13 residues. The CDR3 loop reads CASSFQDYTEAFF. In DNA form, the CDR3 reads TGTGCCAGCAGCTTCCAGGATTACACTGAAGCTTTCTTT.

The chain uses TRBV5-8 and TRBJ2-7, with 9 bases that match TRBD2. The germline V gene encodes CDR1 SGHTS and CDR2 YDEGEE. The J segment lost 2 bases and the V segment lost 4 bases, leaving 7 bases of the junction unmatched. This CDR3 is 15 amino acids long. In DNA form, the CDR3 reads TGTGCCAGCAGCGCGAAGCTAGCGGGAACCTACGAGCAGTACTTC. Amino acids: CASSAKLAGTYEQYF.

A word on this clonotype: A read error may be the cause here, since a much bigger clone is one base away. V gene TRBV14 combines with J gene TRBJ1-2; no clear D gene. Germline V gives CDR1 SGHDN, CDR2 FVKESK. V lost 5 bases to trimming and J lost 8 bases, with 12 bases between them. The CDR3 runs to 12 residues. This CDR3 is CASSSVLTGYTF. As DNA, the CDR3 is TGTGCCAGCAGCTCGGTCCTCACGGGCTACACCTTC.

This clonotype was detected many times. The chain employs TRBV12-3 or TRBV12-4 and TRBJ2-7, with TRBD2 matching over 8 bases. The ends lost 5 bases at V and 4 bases at J; junction bases unmatched: 10. This CDR3 has 15 amino acids. CDR3 nucleotides: TGTGCCAGCAGTGAGGCACTAGCGGTCCAATACGAGCAGTACTTC. Amino acids: CASSEALAVQYEQYF.

V is TRBV6-2 or TRBV6-3 and J is TRBJ1-2; D uncertain. Between the trimmed V and J ends, which lost 5 bases and 3 bases, there was a span of 13 bases. The CDR3 contains 14 residues. CDR1 is MNHEY and CDR2 is SVGEGT in the germline V gene. The CDR3 DNA follows: TGTGCCAGCAGTGAGGGAGATCCATACTATGGCTACACCTTC. It codes for CASSEGDPYYGYTF.

This clonotype was recorded once. An end of the junction differs from the germline gene, which may be a read error. This rearrangement joins TRBV4-3 to TRBJ2-7; D possibly corresponds to TRBD2 (6 bases). This CDR3 has 14 amino acids. Germline assignment: CDR1 LGHNA and CDR2 YSLEER. The DNA of the CDR3 is TGCGCCAGCACCCAAGCGTCGGGGGCCTACGAGCAGTACTTC. It translates to CASTQASGAYEQYF.

The rearrangement uses TRBV5-1 and TRBJ1-6, with 8 nucleotides matching TRBD1. The V gene's germline CDR1 is SGHRS and CDR2 YFSETQ. J lost 7 bases, V lost 4 bases, and 10 bases had no gene match. This CDR3 is built from 16 residues. CDR3 region: CASSTGTGVGNSPLHF. CDR3 nucleotide sequence: TGCGCCAGCAGCACCGGGACAGGCGTCGGCAATTCACCCCTCCACTTT.

The V and J genes are TRBV6-5 and TRBJ2-2; D could derive from TRBD1 or TRBD2 (6 bases each). Looked up from germline, CDR1 is MNHEY and CDR2 is SVGAGI. V lost 0 bases and J 6 bases, leaving 14 bases between the germline ends. CDR3 length: 16 amino acids. In DNA, the CDR3 is TGTGCCAGCAGTTACTCACGGGGGCTAGTGGCCGGGGAGCTGTTTTTT. Translated: CASSYSRGLVAGELFF.

This clonotype has more than one count but fewer than ten. The CDR3 DNA sequence: TGTGCCAGTATGCTAAGGGGATCGGGCAATCAGCCCCAGCATTTT. It encodes CASMLRGSGNQPQHF. The chain joins TRBV19 to TRBJ1-5; D is possibly TRBD1 (5 bases). The germline CDR1 and CDR2 sequences are LNHDA and SQIVND (reference sequence). Trimming removed 7 bases at V and 2 bases at J, with 15 bases between. CDR3 length: 15 amino acids.

This clonotype was recorded many times. The V call is TRBV6-6, the J call TRBJ1-1; D not resolved. The CDR3 spans 15 residues. Germline loops: CDR1 MNHNY, CDR2 SVGAGI (reference sequence). V lost 1 base and J lost 5, with 14 bases in between. CDR3 region: CASSYFSVYLTEAFF. The CDR3 DNA reads TGTGCCAGCAGTTACTTTTCTGTCTATTTAACTGAAGCTTTCTTT.

This clonotype was seen ten or more times. The chain employs TRBV27 and TRBJ2-1, with a possible D match to TRBD2 (5 bases). V lost 8 bases to trimming and J lost 7 bases, with 15 bases between them. From germline, CDR1 is MNHEY and CDR2 SMNVEV (reference sequence). The CDR3 loop spans 13 amino acids. The CDR3 DNA reads as TGTGCCAGCTCCCTAGGGCCGGGGAATGAGCAGTTCTTC. Translated, it gives CASSLGPGNEQFF.

This sequence joins TRBV5-1 and TRBJ2-1; D is uncertain. V lost 6 bases and J lost 2, with 21 bases in between. The CDR3 has 17 amino acids. Germline-derived CDR1 and CDR2 are SGHRS and YFSETQ. The CDR3 loop is CASTLLVGRSAYNEQFF. The CDR3 DNA sequence: TGCGCCAGCACCCTATTAGTTGGGCGCTCCGCCTACAATGAGCAGTTCTTC. Supplemented by reference TRBV5-1 and TRBJ2-1, the full variable domain reads KAGVTQTPRYLIKTRGQQVTLSCSPISGHRSVSWYQQTPGQGLQFLFEYFSETQRNKGNFPGRFSGRQFSNSRSEMNVSTLELGDSALYLCASTLLVGRSAYNEQFFGPGTRLTVL.

V usage is TRBV28 and J usage is TRBJ1-4; D ambiguous. The germline V gene encodes CDR1 MDHEN and CDR2 SYDVKM. V was pared by 6 bases and J by 8 bases, with 16 bases between. This CDR3 is built from 14 residues. CDR3 residues: CASSRAGRQEKLFF. CDR3 nucleotides: TGTGCCAGCAGCCGCGCCGGACGGCAGGAAAAACTGTTTTTT.

This clonotype was counted only a few times. The chain recombines TRBV3-1 with TRBJ2-7; 9 nucleotides match TRBD1. The length of the CDR3 is 16 residues. Germline V gives CDR1 LGHDT, CDR2 YNNKEL (reference sequence). V dropped 0 bases and J dropped 5; count of bases not matched to a gene: 8. CDR3 region: CASSQDVGQGEDEQYF. CDR3 sequence (DNA): TGTGCCAGCAGCCAAGACGTGGGACAGGGCGAGGACGAGCAGTACTTC.

To note about this clonotype: A junction boundary mismatches the germline segment, possibly from a read error. The chain has TRBV28 and TRBJ1-5; 8 bases are a match to TRBD1. The CDR3 length is 14 residues. Germline lookup yields CDR1 MDHEN and CDR2 SYDVKM. CDR3 nucleotide sequence: TGTGCCAGCGGTTTGTGGCAGGGGGCCCAGCCCCAGCATTTT. Translating gives CASGLWQGAQPQHF.

This clonotype was observed at least ten times. The chain combines TRBV7-9 with TRBJ2-7; 8 positions match TRBD2. CDR1 SEHNR and CDR2 FQNEAQ come from the germline V gene (reference sequence). V was clipped by 4 bases and J by 6 bases; unmatched bases: 8. There are 14 residues in the CDR3. CDR3 bases: TGTGCCAGCAGCTCTATAGCGGGGATCTCCGAGCAGTACTTC. Protein sequence: CASSSIAGISEQYF.

This clonotype was detected ten times or more. The V and J genes are TRBV28 and TRBJ2-7, with 7 bases fitting TRBD2. The V gene end was trimmed by 7 bases and the J gene end by 7 bases; junction bases not matched to a gene: 16. The length of the CDR3 is 15 residues. Germline V lookup: CDR1 MDHEN, CDR2 SYDVKM. Here the CDR3 DNA reads TGTGCCAGCACTGCCTGGGGGGGAGCCCCTTCTGAGCAGTACTTC. Its translation is CASTAWGGAPSEQYF. The complete variable domain, with remaining parts taken from reference TRBV28 and TRBJ2-7, reads DVKVTQSSRYLVKRTGEKVFLECVQDMDHENMFWYRQDPGLGLRLIYFSYDVKMKEKGDIPEGYSVSREKKERFSLILESASTNQTSMYLCASTAWGGAPSEQYFGPGTRLTVT.

The V and J genes are TRBV29-1 and TRBJ1-2, with D tentatively TRBD1 (5 bases). V was pared by 4 bases and J by 4 bases, with 10 bases between. Looked up from germline, CDR1 is SQVTM and CDR2 is ANQGSEA. The CDR3 extends over 12 amino acids. The CDR3 coding sequence is TGCAGCGTTGGGGGGGGAGCCTATGGCTACACCTTC. Its translation: CSVGGGAYGYTF.

This clonotype was detected many times. This chain uses TRBV7-9 with TRBJ2-5; no clear D gene. The CDR3 contains 15 residues. Germline CDR1 SEHNR, CDR2 FQNEAQ (reference sequence). Trimming removed 5 bases from V and 1 base from J, with 14 bases in between. The DNA for the CDR3 is TGTGCCAGCAGCCCCCAGATTAGACCCCAAGAGACCCAGTACTTC. Its translation: CASSPQIRPQETQYF.

This clonotype was seen at least ten times. The CDR3 reads CSVEVQRENTREQFF. The CDR3 DNA sequence: TGCAGCGTTGAAGTCCAGCGGGAGAATACACGGGAGCAGTTCTTC. The chain links TRBV29-1 to TRBJ2-1; 8 bases align to TRBD2. Germline lookup yields CDR1 SQVTM and CDR2 ANQGSEA. The CDR3 is 15 amino acids. The junction had 12 bases not matched to a gene; V was cut back by 1 base and J by 10 bases.

This clonotype was found many times. The chain couples TRBV7-9 to TRBJ2-7; D remains unclear. V dropped 5 bases and J dropped 3 bases, with 14 bases sitting between them. The CDR3 is made up of 14 amino acids. Germline CDR1 and CDR2: SEHNR and FQNEAQ (reference sequence). The CDR3 protein is CASSPPLVDYEQYF. CDR3 coding DNA: TGTGCCAGCAGCCCTCCGTTGGTCGACTACGAGCAGTACTTC. Complete variable domain (other parts from reference TRBV7-9 and TRBJ2-7): DTGVSQNPRHKITKRGQNVTFRCDPISEHNRLYWYRQTLGQGPEFLTYFQNEAQLEKSRLLSDRFSAERPKGSFSTLEIQRTEQGDSAMYLCASSPPLVDYEQYFGPGTRLTVT.

Points on this clonotype: This clone may be a read error of a much larger clone one base away. The CDR3 sequence: CASSSEGASRGSDTQYF. CDR3 DNA sequence: TGTGCCAGCAGCTCAGAGGGTGCTAGCCGGGGCTCGGATACGCAGTATTTT. This chain connects TRBV7-9 to TRBJ2-3, with D perhaps assigned TRBD1 or TRBD2 (5 bases each). CDR1 and CDR2 (germline): SEHNR, FQNEAQ (reference sequence). The V gene lost 4 bases and the J gene lost 6 bases, with 23 bases spanning the gap. The CDR3 is made up of 17 amino acids.

The chain carries TRBV6-1 and TRBJ1-6, with D unclear. CDR1 is MNHNS, CDR2 SASEGT, per germline. The V end lost 2 bases, the J end lost 3 bases, and 14 bases lay between the germline ends. The CDR3 totals 17 residues. CDR3 region: CASSESPRGFYNSPLHF. The CDR3 region has the DNA TGTGCCAGCAGTGAATCTCCCCGAGGGTTCTATAATTCACCCCTCCACTTT.

This clonotype was counted many times. The CDR3: CSAREKREGTHEQYF. The CDR3 DNA reads TGCAGTGCTAGAGAGAAGCGGGAAGGTACCCACGAGCAGTACTTC. This chain joins TRBV20-1 and TRBJ2-7, with TRBD2 matching over 7 bases. This CDR3 contains 15 residues. With V trimmed by 0 bases and J by 5 bases, 10 bases remained unmatched. In germline, CDR1 is DFQATT, CDR2 SNEGSKA (reference sequence).